This T cell receptor (beta chain) was sequenced for a study of patients and donors after allogeneic stem cell transplantation. Unmatched junction bases numbered 6, after V lost 4 bases and J lost 4 bases. The germline gives CDR1 SGHRS, CDR2 YFSETQ. CDR3 length: 14 residues. TCRdb reprocessed the RT-PCR reads via MiXCR and lists one record per CDR3 protein. This sample yields approximately 430,000 distinct CDR3 sequences, of which roughly 16% are seen a single time; 7% to 7.5% belongs to the top ten. This clonotype was seen a handful of times. V gene TRBV5-1 combines with J gene TRBJ1-2, with 8 bases lining up with TRBD1. This clonotype originated in a human donor who was either an allogeneic HSCT recipient or a stem cell or donor lymphocyte infusion donor (not recorded which). It is not recorded whose cells these are; they may come from a transplant donor. Sequences were obtained from blood, either unsorted or a sorted T cell fraction (not recorded which). The CDR3 protein is CASSPQDRAYGYTF. DNA of the CDR3: TGCGCCAGCAGCCCGCAGGACAGGGCCTATGGCTACACCTTC. Full variable domain (missing parts from reference TRBV5-1 and TRBJ1-2): KAGVTQTPRYLIKTRGQQVTLSCSPISGHRSVSWYQQTPGQGLQFLFEYFSETQRNKGNFPGRFSGRQFSNSRSEMNVSTLELGDSALYLCASSPQDRAYGYTFGSGTRLTVV.